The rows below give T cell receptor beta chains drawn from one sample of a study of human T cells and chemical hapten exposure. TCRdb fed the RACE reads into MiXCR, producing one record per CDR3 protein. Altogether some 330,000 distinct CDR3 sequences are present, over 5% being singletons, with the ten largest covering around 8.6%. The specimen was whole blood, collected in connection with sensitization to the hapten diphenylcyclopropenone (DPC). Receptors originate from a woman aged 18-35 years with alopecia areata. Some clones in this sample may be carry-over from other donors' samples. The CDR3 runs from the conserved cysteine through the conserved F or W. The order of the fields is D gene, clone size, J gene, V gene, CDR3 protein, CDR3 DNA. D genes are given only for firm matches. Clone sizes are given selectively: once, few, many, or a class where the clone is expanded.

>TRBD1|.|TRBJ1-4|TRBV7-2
CASSWDRNEKLFF
TGTGCCAGCAGCTGGGACAGGAATGAAAAACTGTTTTTT
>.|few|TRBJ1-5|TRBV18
CASSPQSSGLGQPQHF
TGTGCCAGCTCACCACAGTCTTCGGGGCTCGGGCAGCCCCAGCATTTT
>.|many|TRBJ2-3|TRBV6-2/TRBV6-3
CASSYSHPPDTQYF
TGTGCCAGCAGTTACTCTCACCCTCCAGATACGCAGTATTTT
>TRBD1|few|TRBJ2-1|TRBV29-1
CSVSGTGGREQFF
TGCAGCGTTTCCGGGACAGGGGGTCGGGAGCAGTTCTTC
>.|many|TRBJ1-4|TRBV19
CASSFGTKREKLFF
TGTGCCAGTAGTTTTGGGACAAAGAGGGAAAAACTGTTTTTT
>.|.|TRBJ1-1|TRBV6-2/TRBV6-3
CASSLQVLITEAFF
TGTGCCAGCAGTCTCCAAGTCTTGATCACTGAAGCTTTCTTT
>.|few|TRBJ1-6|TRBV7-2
CASNRWGVLNSPLHF
TGTGCCAGCAACCGGTGGGGGGTCCTTAATTCACCCCTCCACTTT
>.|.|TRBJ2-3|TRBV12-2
CASRSRSLAGGMTDTQYF
TGTGCAAGTCGCTCCAGGTCCCTAGCGGGGGGGATGACAGATACGCAGTATTTT
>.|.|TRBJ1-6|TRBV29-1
CSVLLQAGLPLHF
TGCAGCGTCCTACTTCAAGCCGGGTTACCCCTCCACTTT
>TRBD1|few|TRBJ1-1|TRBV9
CASSVGTGSNTEAFF
TGTGCCAGCAGCGTGGGGACAGGTTCGAACACTGAAGCTTTCTTT
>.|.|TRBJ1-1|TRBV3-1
CASSQGGMGQPNTEAFF
TGTGCCAGCAGCCAAGGTGGGATGGGGCAGCCGAACACTGAAGCTTTCTTT
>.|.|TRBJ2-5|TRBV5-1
CASSWGGYQETQYF
TGCGCCAGCAGCTGGGGCGGGTACCAAGAGACCCAGTACTTC
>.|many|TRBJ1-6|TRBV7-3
CASSLKGDGSPLHF
TGTGCCAGCAGCTTAAAGGGGGACGGTTCACCCCTCCACTTT
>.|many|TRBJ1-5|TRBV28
CASSPQARQHRGNQPQHF
TGTGCCAGCAGTCCCCAGGCGCGACAACATAGGGGCAATCAGCCCCAGCATTTT
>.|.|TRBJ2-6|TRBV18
CASSPRSSSGANVLTF
TGTGCCAGCTCACCTCGTAGCAGCTCTGGGGCCAACGTCCTGACTTTC
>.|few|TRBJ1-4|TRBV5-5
CASSSGFTTNEKLFF
TGTGCCAGCAGCTCAGGGTTTACAACTAATGAAAAACTGTTTTTT
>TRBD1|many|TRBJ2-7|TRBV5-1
CASSLGQITYEQYF
TGCGCCAGCAGCCTGGGACAGATTACCTACGAGCAGTACTTC
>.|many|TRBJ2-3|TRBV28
CASNNKGQGDTQYF
TGTGCCAGCAACAATAAGGGGCAAGGAGATACGCAGTATTTT
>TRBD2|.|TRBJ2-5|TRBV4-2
CASSLDLSGGETQYF
TGTGCCAGCAGCCTCGACCTGAGCGGGGGTGAGACCCAGTACTTC
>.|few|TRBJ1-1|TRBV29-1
CSGDDRPNTEAFF
TGCAGCGGTGATGACAGGCCGAACACTGAAGCTTTCTTT
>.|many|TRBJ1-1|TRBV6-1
CASSVTRGSNTEAFF
TGTGCCAGCAGTGTAACCAGGGGATCGAACACTGAAGCTTTCTTT
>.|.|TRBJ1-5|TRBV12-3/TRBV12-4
CASSLSGDNQPQHF
TGTGCCAGCAGTCTCTCGGGAGACAATCAGCCCCAGCATTTT
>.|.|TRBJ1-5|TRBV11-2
CDSSLAMFSQPQHF
TGTGACAGCAGCTTAGCGATGTTTAGTCAGCCCCAGCATTTT
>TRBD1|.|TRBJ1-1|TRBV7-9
CASSPFSTGSPEAFF
TGTGCCAGCAGCCCATTCTCGACAGGGAGCCCTGAAGCTTTCTTT
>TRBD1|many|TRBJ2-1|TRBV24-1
CATSDVGQGATEQFF
TGTGCCACCAGTGATGTGGGACAGGGGGCAACTGAGCAGTTCTTC
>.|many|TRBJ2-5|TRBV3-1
CASSPLKETQYF
TGTGCCAGCAGCCCACTAAAAGAGACCCAGTACTTC
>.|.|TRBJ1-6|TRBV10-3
CAINLDEEVNSPLHF
TGTGCCATCAATTTGGACGAGGAGGTTAATTCACCCCTCCACTTT
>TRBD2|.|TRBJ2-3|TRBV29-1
CSVETEVGGGSTDTQYF
TGCAGCGTTGAGACGGAGGTCGGGGGGGGTAGCACAGATACGCAGTATTTT
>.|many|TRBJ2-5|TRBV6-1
CASSVTSQETQYF
TGTGCCAGCAGCGTGACTAGCCAAGAGACCCAGTACTTC
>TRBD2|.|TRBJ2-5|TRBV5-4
CASSFPAGVRETQYF
TGTGCCAGCAGCTTCCCGGCGGGAGTCCGGGAGACCCAGTACTTC
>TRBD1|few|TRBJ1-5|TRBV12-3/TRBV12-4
CASSFRAQGNQPQHF
TGTGCCAGCAGTTTTCGGGCACAGGGGAATCAGCCCCAGCATTTT
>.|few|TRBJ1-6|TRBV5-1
CASSLSRPGAFNSPLHF
TGCGCCAGCAGCTTGAGTCGGCCAGGGGCTTTTAATTCACCCCTCCACTTT
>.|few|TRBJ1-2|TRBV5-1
CASSLGQAWTNYGYTF
TGCGCCAGCAGCTTGGGACAGGCATGGACTAACTATGGCTACACCTTC
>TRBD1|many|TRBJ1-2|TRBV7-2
CASSRGQGSNYGYTF
TGTGCCAGCAGTCGGGGACAGGGGTCTAACTATGGCTACACCTTC
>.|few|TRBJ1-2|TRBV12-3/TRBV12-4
CASSIRQVYGYTF
TGTGCCAGCAGTATCCGACAGGTCTATGGCTACACCTTC
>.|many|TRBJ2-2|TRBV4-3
CASSQVWGSLDPPTGELFF
TGCGCCAGCAGCCAAGTATGGGGGTCGTTGGACCCCCCGACCGGGGAGCTGTTTTTT
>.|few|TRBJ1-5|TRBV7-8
CASSSRLKIDSSNQPQHF
TGTGCCAGCAGCTCAAGACTCAAGATCGACAGTTCCAATCAGCCCCAGCATTTT
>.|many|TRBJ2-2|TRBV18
CASSRRRETGELFF
TGTGCCAGCTCACGCAGACGGGAAACCGGGGAGCTGTTTTTT
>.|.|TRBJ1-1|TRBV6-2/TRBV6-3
CASSYRRTPEWRNTEAFF
TGTGCCAGCAGTTATCGGCGGACACCTGAATGGAGGAACACTGAAGCTTTCTTT
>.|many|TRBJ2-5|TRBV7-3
CASSLTWEKGETQYF
TGTGCCAGCAGCTTAACGTGGGAGAAGGGGGAGACCCAGTACTTC
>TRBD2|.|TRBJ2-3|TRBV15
CATSEGLATDTQYF
TGTGCCACCAGCGAGGGACTAGCAACAGATACGCAGTATTTT
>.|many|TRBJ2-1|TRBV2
CARRWGSSYNEQFF
TGTGCGCGGAGGTGGGGGAGCTCCTACAATGAGCAGTTCTTC
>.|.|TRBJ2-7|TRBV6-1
CASSEGQGPPYEQYF
TGTGCCAGCAGTGAAGGGCAGGGGCCCCCCTACGAGCAGTACTTC
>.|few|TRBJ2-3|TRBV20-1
CSASGTGTGADTQYF
TGCAGTGCTAGCGGAACAGGGACGGGTGCAGATACGCAGTATTTT
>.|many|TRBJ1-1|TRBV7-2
CASSLDESGEAFF
TGTGCCAGCAGCTTAGACGAGTCAGGTGAGGCTTTCTTT
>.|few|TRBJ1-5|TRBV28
CASLPHGNQPQHF
TGTGCCAGCTTGCCCCACGGCAATCAGCCCCAGCATTTT
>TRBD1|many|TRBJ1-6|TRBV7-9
CASSRYGQGPSPLHF
TGTGCCAGCAGCCGTTATGGACAGGGCCCCTCACCCCTCCACTTT
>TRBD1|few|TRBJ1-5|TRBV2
CASGTGYERWWPQHF
TGTGCCAGCGGGACAGGGTACGAGAGATGGTGGCCCCAGCATTTT
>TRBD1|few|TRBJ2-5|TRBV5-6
CASSSPQGAETQYF
TGTGCCAGCAGCTCACCACAGGGGGCCGAGACCCAGTACTTC
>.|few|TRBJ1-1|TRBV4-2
CASSPNDGASTEAFF
TGTGCCAGCAGCCCTAACGACGGGGCGTCCACTGAAGCTTTCTTT
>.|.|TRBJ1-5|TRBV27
CASRPLDPYSNQPQHF
TGTGCCAGCAGACCTTTAGACCCCTATAGCAATCAGCCCCAGCATTTT
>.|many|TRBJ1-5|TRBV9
CASSGEPGNQPQHF
TGTGCCAGCAGTGGTGAGCCGGGCAATCAGCCCCAGCATTTT
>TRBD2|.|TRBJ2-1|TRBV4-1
CASSADPRGGLNEQFF
TGCGCCAGCAGCGCAGACCCCCGGGGGGGCCTCAATGAGCAGTTCTTC
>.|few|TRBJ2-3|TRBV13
CASSLARGDTDTQYF
TGTGCCAGCAGCTTAGCCAGGGGTGACACAGATACGCAGTATTTT
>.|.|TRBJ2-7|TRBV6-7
CASSYPTSGALTYVQYF
TGTGCCAGCAGTTACCCGACTTCGGGGGCCCTTACCTACGTGCAGTACTTC